This T cell receptor beta chain was captured by sequencing in a study of T-cell reconstitution after alpha-beta-depleted transplantation in children. Whole-study results and caveats: Newly generated T cells supplied most T-cell counts and diversity one year post-transplant. In some patients, recipient T cells and intrathymic progenitors surviving conditioning explained high day-60 diversity. There were reportedly several hundred expanded graft clones from which alpha-beta T cells came about two months after transplant.

This CDR3 is built from 22 residues. Trimming took 3 bases from V and 1 from J; bases not matched to a gene: 19. Germline CDR1 reads MDHEN; CDR2 reads SYDVKM. This clonotype showed up many times. Antigen specificity is unknown. Preparing the TCRbeta library involved the use of unique molecular identifiers. MiXCR, applied by TCRdb to the PCR reads, yields one record per CDR3 protein. The repertoire includes some 200,000 distinct CDR3 sequences, about 6% of them detected once, and about 5% sits in the top ten. The rearrangement joins TRBV28 to TRBJ2-6; 9 positions agree with TRBD1. The origin of this receptor is a girl less than two years old with combined immunodeficiency, due to receive a stem cell transplant. The material was PBMCs, obtained before TCRalphabeta/CD19-depleted stem cell transplant. The CDR3 DNA is TGTGCCAGCAGTTTTCGCCCCACTGGACAGGGGTATCATGCTTCTGGGGCCAACGTCCTGACTTTC. It yields the protein CASSFRPTGQGYHASGANVLTF.